Below are 2 T cell receptor beta chains sequenced from a single sample in a study of PD-1 blockade in classical Hodgkin lymphoma. Measured with immunoSEQ multiplex PCR; TCRdb has only the in-frame clones, and not every one. The top ten hold 30% to 45% of the sample, which has about 13,000 clones, roughly 86% seen once. Patients all relapsed after autologous stem cell transplantation, and there was variation in brentuximab vedotin exposure. The sample here was peripheral blood mononuclear cells (PBMCs), taken at baseline. All receptors derive from a human donor with classical Hodgkin lymphoma.

DNA for the CDR3: TGTGCCATCAGTGAGTCCAGCGGGAGATACGAGCAGTACTTC. Translation: CAISESSGRYEQYF. This rearrangement joins TRBV10-3 to TRBJ2-7, with 8 nucleotides matching TRBD2. With 0 bases clipped from V and 4 bases from J, the junction kept 2 bases outside the gene matches. The CDR3 loop spans 14 amino acids. Germline values: CDR1 ENHRY, CDR2 SYGVKD.

A few counts support this clone. The chain uses TRBV5-4 and TRBJ1-5; 10 nucleotides match TRBD1. The CDR3 totals 14 residues. V lost 5 bases to trimming and J lost 5 bases; unmatched junction nucleotides: 4. The germline gives CDR1 SGHNT, CDR2 YYREEE (reference sequence). This chain's CDR3 is CASRDGTGDQPQHF. Written as DNA, the CDR3 is TGTGCCAGCAGGGACGGGACAGGGGATCAGCCCCAGCATTTT.